This is a list of T cell receptor beta chains from one sample in a study of shared clonotypes between healthy human individuals. The repertoire was sequenced with immunoSEQ multiplex PCR; TCRdb's copy has only in-frame clones and lacks some. The sample lists about 2.3 million clones, 90% to 95% occurring once. The sequenced material came from naive CD4+ T cells from PBMCs. Receptors originate from a man in his late teens or twenties in good health. Some clones in this sample may be carry-over from other donors' samples. Each CDR3 is given with its conserved first and last residue. D genes are given only for firm matches. Only some rows state a clone size, as once, few, many or a class for expanded clones.

abundance | d_gene | j_gene | v_gene | CDR3aa | CDR3nt
once | NA | TRBJ2-7 | TRBV6-1 | CASTLGFEQYF | TGTGCCAGCACCTTAGGGTTCGAGCAGTACTTC
NA | NA | TRBJ2-7 | TRBV7-2 | CASSTSAGFEQYF | TGTGCCAGCAGCACTTCGGCAGGATTCGAGCAGTACTTC
once | TRBD1 | TRBJ1-2 | TRBV9 | CASSAHGTGGPGYTF | TGTGCCAGCAGCGCCCACGGGACAGGGGGCCCTGGCTACACCTTC
NA | NA | TRBJ2-3 | TRBV7-2 | CASSLDMTYIFTDTQYF | TGTGCCAGCAGCTTAGACATGACGTACATCTTCACAGATACGCAGTATTTT
NA | NA | TRBJ2-3 | TRBV27 | CASRFGGSSGGDTQYF | TGTGCCAGTCGATTTGGGGGGAGCTCAGGAGGAGATACGCAGTATTTT
once | NA | TRBJ2-7 | TRBV27 | CASSLGFRGTAFSYEQYF | TGTGCCAGCAGTTTAGGGTTTCGGGGGACAGCTTTCTCCTACGAGCAGTACTTC
NA | TRBD2 | TRBJ2-7 | TRBV7-2 | CASSLATGTSGYEQYF | TGTGCCAGCAGCTTGGCTACCGGGACTAGCGGCTACGAGCAGTACTTC
few | NA | TRBJ1-1 | TRBV19 | CASRVTGLNTEAFF | TGTGCCAGTAGAGTCACAGGGTTGAACACTGAAGCTTTCTTT
NA | NA | TRBJ1-3 | TRBV5-4 | CASSLAGRTTGNTIYF | TGTGCCAGCAGCTTGGCCGGCAGGACCACTGGAAACACCATATATTTT
NA | NA | TRBJ1-1 | TRBV6-1 | CASSEEGGTEAFF | TGTGCCAGCAGTGAAGAGGGCGGCACTGAAGCTTTCTTT
once | NA | TRBJ1-2 | TRBV28 | CASSSIPSQGRYGYTF | TGTGCCAGCAGTTCGATCCCCAGCCAGGGTCGGTATGGCTACACCTTC
NA | TRBD2 | TRBJ2-7 | TRBV28 | CASRLAGGTYEQYF | TGTGCCAGTAGACTAGCGGGAGGCACCTACGAGCAGTACTTC
NA | TRBD2 | TRBJ2-1 | TRBV7-3 | CASSATSGRLYNEQFF | TGTGCCAGCAGCGCCACTAGCGGGAGGCTCTACAATGAGCAGTTCTTC
NA | TRBD2 | TRBJ2-2 | TRBV5-1 | CASSFLAGELSGELFF | TGCGCCAGCAGCTTCCTAGCGGGAGAACTATCCGGGGAGCTGTTTTTT
NA | TRBD1 | TRBJ2-2 | TRBV6-5 | CASSRGTGKTGELFF | TGTGCCAGCAGCCGAGGGACAGGGAAAACCGGGGAGCTGTTTTTT
NA | NA | TRBJ2-7 | TRBV9 | CASSVATGSHEQYF | TGTGCCAGCAGCGTTGCAACAGGGTCCCACGAGCAGTACTTC
NA | NA | TRBJ2-3 | TRBV6-5 | CASSPTAGSDTQYF | TGTGCCAGCAGTCCGACGGCAGGCTCCGATACGCAGTATTTT
NA | NA | TRBJ1-5 | TRBV2 | CASSGAGDRNQPQHF | TGTGCCAGCAGTGGTGCAGGGGATCGCAATCAGCCCCAGCATTTT
NA | TRBD1 | TRBJ2-7 | TRBV5-1 | CASSLAPQGAKEQYF | TGCGCCAGCAGCTTGGCCCCACAGGGGGCGAAAGAGCAGTACTTC
NA | TRBD1 | TRBJ2-7 | TRBV5-5 | CASSEGQGVGEQYF | TGTGCCAGCAGCGAGGGACAGGGAGTTGGAGAGCAGTACTTC
NA | TRBD1 | TRBJ1-2 | TRBV7-6 | CASSRWDREDYGYTF | TGTGCCAGCAGCCGATGGGACAGGGAGGACTATGGCTACACCTTC
NA | NA | TRBJ1-5 | TRBV27 | CASSLTYYNQPQHF | TGTGCCAGCAGTTTGACCTATTACAATCAGCCCCAGCATTTT
NA | TRBD2 | TRBJ2-3 | TRBV7-2 | CASRFQLAGGGDTQYF | TGTGCCAGCAGGTTTCAGCTAGCGGGAGGTGGGGATACGCAGTATTTT
NA | NA | TRBJ2-3 | TRBV25-1 | CASSDSGEGADTQYF | TGTGCCAGCAGTGATTCGGGAGAGGGGGCAGATACGCAGTATTTT
NA | NA | TRBJ2-5 | TRBV6-1 | CASRPLGRSQETQYF | TGTGCCAGCAGGCCTCTGGGGCGGAGCCAAGAGACCCAGTACTTC
NA | NA | TRBJ2-3 | TRBV29-1 | CSVERGASTDTQYF | TGCAGCGTTGAAAGGGGGGCATCGACAGATACGCAGTATTTT
NA | NA | TRBJ1-4 | TRBV9 | CASSLRGSQDEKLFF | TGTGCCAGCAGCCTACGGGGTTCCCAGGATGAAAAACTGTTTTTT
NA | NA | TRBJ1-1 | TRBV14 | CASSRTRHLIREDTEAFF | TGTGCCAGCAGCCGGACACGACATTTAATTCGGGAGGACACTGAAGCTTTCTTT
NA | NA | TRBJ1-2 | TRBV30 | CAWRGGRARSNYGYTF | TGTGCCTGGAGGGGGGGACGGGCGAGATCTAACTATGGCTACACCTTC
NA | NA | TRBJ2-7 | TRBV28 | CASSSGTLLGYEQYF | TGTGCCAGCAGTTCCGGCACCCTACTAGGCTACGAGCAGTACTTC
NA | TRBD1 | TRBJ2-5 | TRBV5-4 | CASSGDRVVGTQYF | TGTGCCAGCAGTGGGGACAGGGTGGTGGGGACCCAGTACTTC
NA | NA | TRBJ2-5 | TRBV5-4 | CASSKAGREETQYF | TGTGCCAGCAGCAAGGCGGGCAGAGAAGAGACCCAGTACTTC
once | NA | TRBJ1-5 | TRBV7-6 | CASSLAGGGQPQHF | TGTGCCAGCAGCTTAGCGGGGGGAGGCCAGCCCCAGCATTTT
NA | NA | TRBJ2-5 | TRBV18 | CASSPMVSPQETQYF | TGTGCCAGCTCACCAATGGTCAGCCCCCAAGAGACCCAGTACTTC
once | TRBD1 | TRBJ2-5 | TRBV4-2 | CASSQVGSTGVMETQYF | TGTGCCAGCAGCCAAGTGGGATCGACAGGGGTTATGGAGACCCAGTACTTC
NA | NA | TRBJ1-1 | TRBV2 | CASKANTEAFF | TGTGCCAGCAAGGCTAACACTGAAGCTTTCTTT
NA | NA | TRBJ2-7 | TRBV7-9 | CASSFFDEQYF | TGTGCCAGCAGCTTTTTCGACGAGCAGTACTTC
NA | NA | TRBJ2-5 | TRBV4-1 | CASSQGLAIKTQYF | TGCGCCAGCAGCCAAGGCCTAGCGATAAAGACCCAGTACTTC
NA | NA | TRBJ2-1 | TRBV5-1 | CASSFGTAMDNEQFF | TGCGCCAGCAGCTTCGGGACTGCAATGGACAATGAGCAGTTCTTC
NA | TRBD1 | TRBJ1-2 | TRBV5-1 | CASSLGLPAGGFGYTF | TGCGCCAGCAGCTTGGGTCTACCGGCAGGGGGCTTTGGCTACACCTTC
NA | TRBD1 | TRBJ1-2 | TRBV28 | CASSPGGTSSPYGYTF | TGTGCCAGCAGCCCAGGGGGCACTTCATCCCCCTATGGCTACACCTTC
NA | NA | TRBJ2-3 | TRBV5-4 | CASTQGGSGDTQYF | TGTGCCAGCACCCAGGGGGGGAGTGGGGATACGCAGTATTTT
NA | TRBD2 | TRBJ2-7 | TRBV29-1 | CSVRSSGTSSHEQYF | TGCAGCGTTCGATCCTCCGGGACTAGCAGCCACGAGCAGTACTTC
NA | NA | TRBJ2-7 | TRBV15 | CATSPRAPYEQYF | TGTGCCACCTCGCCGAGGGCCCCCTACGAGCAGTACTTC
NA | NA | TRBJ2-3 | TRBV5-4 | CASSLANSLSTDTQYF | TGTGCCAGCAGCTTGGCCAACTCCCTAAGCACAGATACGCAGTATTTT
NA | NA | TRBJ1-1 | TRBV4-1 | CASSQTQGNTEAFF | TGCGCCAGCAGCCAAACACAGGGGAACACTGAAGCTTTCTTT
NA | NA | TRBJ2-1 | TRBV7-9 | CASSLGTLYYIDEQFF | TGTGCCAGCAGCTTAGGGACTCTGTACTATATCGATGAGCAGTTCTTC
NA | TRBD1 | TRBJ1-2 | TRBV18 | CASSPPGQGEFYGYTF | TGTGCCAGCTCACCACCGGGACAGGGGGAATTCTATGGCTACACCTTC
NA | NA | TRBJ2-2 | TRBV18 | CASSPPWSTGELFF | TGTGCCAGCTCACCACCATGGAGCACCGGGGAGCTGTTTTTT
NA | NA | TRBJ2-1 | TRBV9 | CASSVGAHQGDEQFF | TGTGCCAGCAGCGTAGGAGCGCACCAGGGAGATGAGCAGTTCTTC
NA | NA | TRBJ2-3 | TRBV19 | CASSIGTAKDTQYF | TGTGCCAGTAGTATAGGAACAGCAAAAGATACGCAGTATTTT
once | TRBD1 | TRBJ1-4 | TRBV28 | CASSQFAGTGVMANEKLFF | TGTGCCAGCAGCCAATTTGCCGGGACAGGGGTGATGGCTAATGAAAAACTGTTTTTT
few | NA | TRBJ1-1 | TRBV4-1 | CASSQVPGRANTEAFF | TGCGCCAGCAGCCAAGTTCCGGGACGAGCGAACACTGAAGCTTTCTTT
NA | TRBD1 | TRBJ1-1 | TRBV6-1 | CASGRAGGTEAFF | TGTGCCAGCGGGAGGGCAGGGGGGACTGAAGCTTTCTTT